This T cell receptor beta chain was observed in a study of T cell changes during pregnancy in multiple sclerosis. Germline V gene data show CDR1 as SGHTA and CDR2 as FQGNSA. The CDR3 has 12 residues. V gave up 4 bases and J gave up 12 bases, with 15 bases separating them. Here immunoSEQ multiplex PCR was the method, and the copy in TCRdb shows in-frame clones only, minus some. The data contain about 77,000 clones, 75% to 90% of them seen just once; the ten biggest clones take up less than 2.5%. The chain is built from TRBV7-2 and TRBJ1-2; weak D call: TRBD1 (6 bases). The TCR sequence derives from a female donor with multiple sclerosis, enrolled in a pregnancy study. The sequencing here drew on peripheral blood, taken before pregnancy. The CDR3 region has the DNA TGTGCCAGCAGCTCAAGGGGGAAAGTAGACACCTTC. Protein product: CASSSRGKVDTF.